This is a list of T cell receptor beta chains from one sample in a study of T cells in Graves' hyperthyroidism and ophthalmopathy. A single record per CDR3 protein comes from TCRdb applying MiXCR to the multiplex PCR reads. The repertoire holds around 600,000 distinct CDR3 sequences, 16% seen once, with under 3.5% in the top ten. Sequencing was done on a sample of blood. These receptors were taken from a woman in her thirties or forties with Graves' ophthalmopathy. Each CDR3 is given with its conserved first and last residue.

v_gene	CDR3aa
TRBV18	CASSPPTGEAFF
TRBV27	CASSLSMGSPLHF
TRBV7-9	CASSAKRQGGVETQYF
TRBV7-9	CASSFPIGAEIYNEQFF
TRBV2	CASSLLPGTRRGTDTQYF
TRBV18	CASSPIDSLNTEAFF
TRBV30	CAWTEQGLTFNEQFF
TRBV6-2/TRBV6-3	CASSARTGDYNSPLHF
TRBV6-5	CASSYYLNTEAFF
TRBV12-3/TRBV12-4	CASSAYQTGAFF
TRBV5-1	CASSDSSYGYTF
TRBV20-1	CSARDLATNSGYTF
TRBV6-2/TRBV6-3	CATTGTAGANVLTF
TRBV5-8	CASSPNTNEKLFF
TRBV29-1	CSAEAGTSGGPTDTQYF
TRBV20-1	CSARPGGNLRPQHF
TRBV3-1	CASSQTGRGSYEQYF
TRBV18	CASSRTGDPFGYTF
TRBV6-1	CASTDGYGELFF
TRBV5-4	CASTSGGHRLSSSYNEQFF
TRBV7-2	CASSSRTGGLNIQYF
TRBV12-3/TRBV12-4	CASSSNLGQVNQPQHF
TRBV25-1	CASRNSGGAGNEQFF